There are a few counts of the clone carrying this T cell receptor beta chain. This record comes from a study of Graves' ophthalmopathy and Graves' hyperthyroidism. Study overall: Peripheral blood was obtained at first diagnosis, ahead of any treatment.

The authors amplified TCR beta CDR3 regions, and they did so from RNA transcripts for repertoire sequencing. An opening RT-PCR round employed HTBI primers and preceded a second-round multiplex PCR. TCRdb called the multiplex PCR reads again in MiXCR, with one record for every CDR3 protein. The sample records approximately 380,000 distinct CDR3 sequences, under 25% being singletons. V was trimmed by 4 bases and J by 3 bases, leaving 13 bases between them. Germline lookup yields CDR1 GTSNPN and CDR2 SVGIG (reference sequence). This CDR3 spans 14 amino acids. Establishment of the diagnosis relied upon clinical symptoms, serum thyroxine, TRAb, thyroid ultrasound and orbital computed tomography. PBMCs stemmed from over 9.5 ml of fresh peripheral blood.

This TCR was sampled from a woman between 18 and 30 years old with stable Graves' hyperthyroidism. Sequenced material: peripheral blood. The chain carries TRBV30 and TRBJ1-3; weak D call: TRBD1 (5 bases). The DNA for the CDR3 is TGTGCCTGGACTGGGACTTTCATTGGAAACACCATATATTTT. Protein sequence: CAWTGTFIGNTIYF.